This T cell receptor (beta chain) was recorded in a study of blood T cell repertoires in COVID-19 (dated by TCRdb to 2020 to 2021). For the study in its entirety: The collaborator samples originated in the United States, Italy and Spain and spanned the acute and convalescent phases of COVID-19. The material from the prospective study consisted of cDNA or gDNA derived from T cells, B-cell-depleted T cells, or PBMCs. The repertoires were released in a freely available public database meant as a resource for research on the immune response to SARS-CoV-2. Nearly every sample came with metadata listing a de-identified subject ID, COVID-19 status, age in years and sex. HLA class I and class II types, where available, came from metadata supplied by the sample provider rather than from assay-based typing. Subjects who had been exposed to COVID-19, were actively infected with it, or had recovered from it provided the deeply sampled blood TCRbeta repertoires that made up the dataset. Samples were obtained from the ongoing ImmuneRACE study (first 160 participants) and from over a thousand subjects provided by 6 global collaborators.

Samples from volunteer blood donors who had recovered from COVID-19 were contributed by a second Seattle source. Each collaborating institution followed its own protocols to collect whole blood in K2EDTA tubes. For TCRbeta analysis, collaborator samples were shipped as frozen whole blood, as isolated PBMCs, or as DNA extracted from either sample type. Broader findings and caveats from the paper: The quantity of clinical and demographic metadata differed by source and by participant and was supplied without curation.

The immunoSEQ Assay, a bias-controlled multiplex PCR, was used to amplify TCRbeta CDR3 regions from genomic DNA. For the original study's pipeline: Within the assay, amplification of reference gene primers was used to estimate how many nucleated cells each sample contained. Sequence reads were collapsed and filtered to measure the absolute abundance of every unique TCRbeta CDR3 rearrangement. For each sample, productive Simpson clonality was calculated by taking the square root of Simpson's diversity index across productive rearrangements. TCRdb took this table from immuneACCESS and kept in-frame rearrangements with V and J called. Such tables lack part of the clones; where checked against another copy, unresolved V genes explain under half of the gap, and the rest is unexplained. The V and J calls and clone size come from that table; D and trimming were worked out from the DNA. A total of 120,000 to 150,000 clones appear in this sample, 80% to 90% of them only once. The ten largest clones take up roughly 37% of the sample.

On this clone itself: What antigen it recognizes has not been identified. Base qualities were left out, and no much larger clone turns up one base away.

What was sequenced was peripheral blood. The sequence derives from a man aged 50 or older who had recovered from COVID-19.

The DNA sequence is TGTGCCAGCTCACCCGGGGGTCCTGGGACTGAAGCTTTCTTT. Its protein reads: CASSPGGPGTEAFF. The V and J segments used are TRBV18 and TRBJ1-1; perhaps TRBD1 is the D gene, with 5 bases matching. The CDR3 covers 14 residues, taking in both the cysteine and the phenylalanine. The read is trimmed to its CDR3 DNA, 42 bases read in frame from base 1. Looking up the germline V gene yields CDR1 KGHSH and CDR2 LQKENI. V is pared back by 3 bases and J by 5 bases, with 13 bases lying between the germline termini.